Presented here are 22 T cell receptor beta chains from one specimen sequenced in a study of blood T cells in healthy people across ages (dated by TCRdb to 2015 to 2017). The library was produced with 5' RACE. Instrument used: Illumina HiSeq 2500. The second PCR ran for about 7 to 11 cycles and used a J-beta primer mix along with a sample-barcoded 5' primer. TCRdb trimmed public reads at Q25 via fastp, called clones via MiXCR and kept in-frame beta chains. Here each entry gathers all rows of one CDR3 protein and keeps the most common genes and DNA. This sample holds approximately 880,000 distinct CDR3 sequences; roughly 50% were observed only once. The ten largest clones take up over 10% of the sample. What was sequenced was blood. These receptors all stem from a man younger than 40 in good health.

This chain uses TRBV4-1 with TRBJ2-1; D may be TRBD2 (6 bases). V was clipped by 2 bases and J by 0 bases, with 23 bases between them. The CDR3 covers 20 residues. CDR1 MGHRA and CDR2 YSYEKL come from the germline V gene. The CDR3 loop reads CASSQKSPYSGLSSYNEQFF. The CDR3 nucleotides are TGCGCCAGCAGCCAAAAATCCCCTTATTCGGGACTGAGCTCCTACAATGAGCAGTTCTTC.

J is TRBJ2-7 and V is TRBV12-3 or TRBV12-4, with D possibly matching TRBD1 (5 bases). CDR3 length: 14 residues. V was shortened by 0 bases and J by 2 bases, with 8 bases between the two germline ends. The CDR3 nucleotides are TGTGCCAGCAGTTTAGCCTCGACAGCCTACGAGCAGTACTTC. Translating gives CASSLASTAYEQYF.

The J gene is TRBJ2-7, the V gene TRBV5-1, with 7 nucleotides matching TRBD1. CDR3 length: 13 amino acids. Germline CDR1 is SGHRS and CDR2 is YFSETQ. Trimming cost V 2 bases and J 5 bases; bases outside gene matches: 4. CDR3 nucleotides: TGCGCCAGCAGCTTAGAACAGGGGAACGAGCAGTACTTC. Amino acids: CASSLEQGNEQYF.

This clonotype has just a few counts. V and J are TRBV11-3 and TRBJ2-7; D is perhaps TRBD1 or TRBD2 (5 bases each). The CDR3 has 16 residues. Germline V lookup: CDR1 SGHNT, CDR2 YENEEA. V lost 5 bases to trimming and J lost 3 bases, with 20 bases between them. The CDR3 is CASSLPKSRGDYEQYF. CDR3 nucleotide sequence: TGTGCCAGCAGCCTCCCCAAAAGCCGAGGGGACTACGAGCAGTACTTC.

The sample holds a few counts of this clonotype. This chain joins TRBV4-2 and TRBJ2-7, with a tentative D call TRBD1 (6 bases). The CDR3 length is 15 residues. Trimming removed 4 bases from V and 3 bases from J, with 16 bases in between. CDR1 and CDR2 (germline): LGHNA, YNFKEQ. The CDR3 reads CASSPRDMGRYEQYF. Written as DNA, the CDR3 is TGTGCCAGCAGCCCCCGGGACATGGGGCGCTACGAGCAGTACTTC.

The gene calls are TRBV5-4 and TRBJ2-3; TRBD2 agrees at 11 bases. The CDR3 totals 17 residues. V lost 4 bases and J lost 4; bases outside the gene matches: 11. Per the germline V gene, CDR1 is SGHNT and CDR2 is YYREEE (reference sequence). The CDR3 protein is CASSLDVSGGASDTQYF. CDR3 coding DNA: TGTGCCAGCAGCCTGGACGTTAGCGGGGGGGCCTCAGATACGCAGTATTTT.

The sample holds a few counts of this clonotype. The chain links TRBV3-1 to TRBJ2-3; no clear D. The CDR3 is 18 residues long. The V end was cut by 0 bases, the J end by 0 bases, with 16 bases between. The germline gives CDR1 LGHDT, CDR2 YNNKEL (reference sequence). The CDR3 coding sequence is TGTGCCAGCAGCCAAGAAGAGCCCGGTCCCGTTAGCACAGATACGCAGTATTTT. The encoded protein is CASSQEEPGPVSTDTQYF.

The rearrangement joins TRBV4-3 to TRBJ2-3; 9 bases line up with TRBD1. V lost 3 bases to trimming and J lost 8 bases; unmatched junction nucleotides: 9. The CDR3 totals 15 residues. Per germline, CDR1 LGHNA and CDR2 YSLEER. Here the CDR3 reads CASSQWGTGSSTQYF. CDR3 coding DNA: TGCGCCAGCAGCCAGTGGGGGACAGGGTCCAGTACGCAGTATTTT.

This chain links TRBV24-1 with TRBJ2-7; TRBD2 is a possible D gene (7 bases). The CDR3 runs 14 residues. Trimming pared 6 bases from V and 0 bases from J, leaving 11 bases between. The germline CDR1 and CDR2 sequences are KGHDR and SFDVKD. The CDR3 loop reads CATSWGGGSYEQYF. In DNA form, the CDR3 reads TGTGCCACCAGTTGGGGGGGCGGCTCCTACGAGCAGTACTTC.

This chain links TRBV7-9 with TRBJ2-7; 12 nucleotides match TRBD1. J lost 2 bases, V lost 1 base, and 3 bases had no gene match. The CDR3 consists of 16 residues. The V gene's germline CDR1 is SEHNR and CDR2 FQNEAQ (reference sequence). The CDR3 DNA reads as TGTGCCAGCAGCTTAGTGGGGGACAGGGGGCCCTACGAGCAGTACTTC. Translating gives CASSLVGDRGPYEQYF.

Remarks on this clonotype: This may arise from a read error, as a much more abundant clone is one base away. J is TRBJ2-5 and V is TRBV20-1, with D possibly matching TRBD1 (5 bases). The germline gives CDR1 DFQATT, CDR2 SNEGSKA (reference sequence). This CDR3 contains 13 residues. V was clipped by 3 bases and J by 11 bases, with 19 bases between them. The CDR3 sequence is CSARPAGLSEQYF. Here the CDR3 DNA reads TGCAGTGCTAGGCCTGCAGGGTTGTCGGAGCAGTACTTC.

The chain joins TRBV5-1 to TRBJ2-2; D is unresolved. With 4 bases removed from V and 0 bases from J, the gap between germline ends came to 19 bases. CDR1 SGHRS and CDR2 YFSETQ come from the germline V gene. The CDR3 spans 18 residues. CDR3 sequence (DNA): TGCGCCAGCAGCATACAAACCCGGACGTTCGCGAACACCGGGGAGCTGTTTTTT. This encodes CASSIQTRTFANTGELFF.

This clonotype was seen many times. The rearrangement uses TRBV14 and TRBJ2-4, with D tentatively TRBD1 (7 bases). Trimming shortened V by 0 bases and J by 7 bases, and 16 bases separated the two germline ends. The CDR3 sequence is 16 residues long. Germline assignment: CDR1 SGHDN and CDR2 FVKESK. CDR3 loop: CASSQDRRGPENIQYF. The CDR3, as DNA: TGTGCCAGCAGCCAAGATAGGAGGGGGCCTGAGAACATTCAGTACTTC.

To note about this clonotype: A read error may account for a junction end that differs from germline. The CDR3, as DNA: TGCAGTGCTAGCCCCGGCGGAGCTAACTATGGCCACACCTTC. It specifies CSASPGGANYGHTF. This sequence joins TRBV20-1 and TRBJ1-2; D not certain. Per the germline V gene, CDR1 is DFQATT and CDR2 is SNEGSKA (reference sequence). CDR3 length equals 14 residues.

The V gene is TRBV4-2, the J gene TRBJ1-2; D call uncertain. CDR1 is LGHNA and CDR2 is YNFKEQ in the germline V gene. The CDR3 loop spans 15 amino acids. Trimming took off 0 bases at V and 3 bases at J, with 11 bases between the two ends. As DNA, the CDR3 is TGTGCCAGCAGCCAAGACACAGCTCGGGACTATGGCTACACCTTC. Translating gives CASSQDTARDYGYTF.

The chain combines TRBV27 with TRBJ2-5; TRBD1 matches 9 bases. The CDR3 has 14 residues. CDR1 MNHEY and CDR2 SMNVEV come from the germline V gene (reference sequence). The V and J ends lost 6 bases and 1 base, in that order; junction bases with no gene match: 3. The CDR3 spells CASRTGGTQETQYF. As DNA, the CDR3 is TGTGCCAGCAGGACAGGGGGGACCCAAGAGACCCAGTACTTC.

Here the CDR3 DNA reads TGTGCCAGCAGCTTAAGACTGCCTAGCACAGATACGCAGTATTTT. It specifies CASSLRLPSTDTQYF. V usage is TRBV9 and J usage is TRBJ2-3; D gene unclear. Germline assignment: CDR1 SGDLS and CDR2 YYNGEE. Trimming took 4 bases from V and 0 from J, leaving 12 bases between them. CDR3 size: 15 residues.

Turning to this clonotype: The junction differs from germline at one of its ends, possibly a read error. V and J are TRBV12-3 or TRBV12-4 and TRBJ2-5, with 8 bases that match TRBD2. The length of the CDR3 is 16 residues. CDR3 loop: CASSLAGLGTYNEQYF. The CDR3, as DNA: TGTGCCAGCAGTCTAGCGGGCCTCGGGACTTACAATGAGCAGTACTTC.

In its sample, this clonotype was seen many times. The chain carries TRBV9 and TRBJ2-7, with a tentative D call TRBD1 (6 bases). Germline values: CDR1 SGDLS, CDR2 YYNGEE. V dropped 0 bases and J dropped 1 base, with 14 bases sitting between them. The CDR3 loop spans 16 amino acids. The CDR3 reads CASSVAWGTSSYEQYF. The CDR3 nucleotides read TGTGCCAGCAGCGTAGCTTGGGGGACAAGTTCCTACGAGCAGTACTTC.

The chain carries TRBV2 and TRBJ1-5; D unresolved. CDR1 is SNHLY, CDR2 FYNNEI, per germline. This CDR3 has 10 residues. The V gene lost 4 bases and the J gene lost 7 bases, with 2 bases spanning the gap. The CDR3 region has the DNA TGTGCCAGCAGTGGCCAGCCCCAGCATTTT. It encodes CASSGQPQHF. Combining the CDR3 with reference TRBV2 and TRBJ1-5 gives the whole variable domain EPEVTQTPSHQVTQMGQEVILRCVPISNHLYFYWYRQILGQKVEFLVSFYNNEISEKSEIFDDQFSVERPDGSNFTLKIRSTKLEDSAMYFCASSGQPQHFGDGTRLSIL.

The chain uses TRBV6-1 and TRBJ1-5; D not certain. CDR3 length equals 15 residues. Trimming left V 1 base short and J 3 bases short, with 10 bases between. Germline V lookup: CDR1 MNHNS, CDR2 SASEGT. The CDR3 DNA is TGTGCCAGCAGTGAAGATCTGGGGTACAATCAGCCCCAGCATTTT. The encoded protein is CASSEDLGYNQPQHF.

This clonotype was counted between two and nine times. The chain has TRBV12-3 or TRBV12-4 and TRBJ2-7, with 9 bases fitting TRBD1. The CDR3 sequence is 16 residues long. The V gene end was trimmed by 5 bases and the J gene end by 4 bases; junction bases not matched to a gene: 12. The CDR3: CASSPTDRGVGYEQYF. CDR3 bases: TGTGCCAGCAGTCCTACGGACAGGGGAGTAGGGTACGAGCAGTACTTC.